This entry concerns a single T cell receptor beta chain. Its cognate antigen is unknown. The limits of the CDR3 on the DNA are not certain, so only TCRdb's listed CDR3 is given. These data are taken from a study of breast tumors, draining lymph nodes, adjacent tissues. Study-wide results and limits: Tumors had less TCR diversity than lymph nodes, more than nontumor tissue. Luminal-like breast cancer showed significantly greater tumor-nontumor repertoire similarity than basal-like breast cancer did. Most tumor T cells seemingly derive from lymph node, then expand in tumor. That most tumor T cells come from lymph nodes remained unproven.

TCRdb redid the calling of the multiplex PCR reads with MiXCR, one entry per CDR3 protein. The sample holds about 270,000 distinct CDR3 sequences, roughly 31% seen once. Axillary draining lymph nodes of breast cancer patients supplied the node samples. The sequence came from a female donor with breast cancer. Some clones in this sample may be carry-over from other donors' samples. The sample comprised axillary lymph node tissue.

CDR3 protein: CSATPNYEQYFGPGGNEQFF. The V call is TRBV20-1, the J call TRBJ2-1; the table's TRBD1 call for D was not verified on the DNA. The germline V gene has CDR1 DFQATT and CDR2 SNEGSKA (reference sequence). Including both end residues, the CDR3 is 20 amino acids long.